This T cell receptor (beta chain) was profiled in a study of T cell repertoires in cytomegalovirus infection. Study-level information: Both a matching HLA type and CMV infection were indicated by public TCR beta signatures.

This clonotype was detected only a few times. What it binds is not known. TCRdb reprocessed the reads via MiXCR and lists one record per CDR3 protein. The table shows fewer than 1,000,000 distinct CDR3 sequences, with under 40% occurring only once. The receptor was isolated from a human donor in good health (CMV status not recorded). Some clones in this sample may be carry-over from other donors' samples. Specimen: cultured CD8+ T cells from PBMCs, collected from culture after CMV antigen stimulation.

The CDR3 DNA follows: TGTGCCAGCAGTGAAGGTTGGGTAAATGAGCAGTTCTTC. Translated: CASSEGWVNEQFF. V is TRBV2 and J is TRBJ2-1; unclear D gene. Germline V gene sequence: CDR1 SNHLY, CDR2 FYNNEI. Trimming took 1 base from V and 7 from J, leaving 8 bases between them. The CDR3 extends over 13 amino acids.